This T cell receptor (beta chain) is drawn from a study of blood T cell repertoires in COVID-19. Study details: Acute-phase and convalescent COVID-19 samples originated in the United States, Italy and Spain.

The table came from immunoSEQ multiplex PCR; TCRdb's copy has only in-frame clones and leaves some out. The repertoire consists of about 200,000 clones, with about nine tenths occurring once and the leading ten covering 2% to 2.5%. Cohorts were assigned according to the clinical history that participants reported. In germline, CDR1 is SGHTA, CDR2 FQGTGA. V was trimmed by 4 bases and J by 5 bases, leaving 11 bases between them. CDR3 length: 13 amino acids. The receptor's source is a woman aged 30 to 39 who had recovered from COVID-19. The sample taken for sequencing was PBMCs or T cells enriched from blood (not recorded which). This chain joins TRBV7-3 and TRBJ2-5, with D possibly TRBD2 on 5 matching bases. The CDR3 DNA reads as TGTGCCAGCAGCTCCGGCCGGAGGGAGACCCAGTACTTC. This encodes CASSSGRRETQYF.